This TCR beta chain derives from a study of blood T cell repertoires in COVID-19. Profiled with immunoSEQ multiplex PCR; TCRdb holds only in-frame clones, not every one. Of 90,000 to 120,000 clones in the sample, less than 85% were seen once. Trimming removed 0 bases from V and 10 bases from J, with 16 bases in between. Germline loops: CDR1 MNHEY, CDR2 SVGAGI. The CDR3 consists of 16 residues. This clonotype was sampled from a woman aged 40 to 55 with acute or convalescent COVID-19. The chain couples TRBV6-5 to TRBJ1-6; weak D call: TRBD1 (5 bases). Sequenced input: peripheral blood. CDR3 sequence (DNA): TGTGCCAGCAGTTACTCGTTCGACAGCGGGAGGTCACCCCTCCACTTT. Amino acids: CASSYSFDSGRSPLHF.